This passage covers 26 T cell receptor beta chains from one sample sequenced in a study of blood T cell repertoires in COVID-19. Method: immunoSEQ multiplex PCR; TCRdb's copy keeps in-frame clones and lacks some. The sample carries fewer than 450,000 clones, 88% recorded once. Sequenced material: PBMCs or T cells enriched from blood (not recorded which). These TCRs come from a young woman who had recovered from COVID-19.

This chain links TRBV7-8 with TRBJ1-6, with TRBD1 matching over 7 bases. J gave up 7 bases and V 0 bases, and 6 bases lay outside the gene matches. This CDR3 comprises 16 residues. Germline V gives CDR1 SGHVS, CDR2 FQNEAQ. This CDR3 reads CASSLAGGTANSPLHF. CDR3 in DNA: TGTGCCAGCAGCTTAGCTGGCGGGACAGCGAATTCACCCCTCCACTTT.

The J gene is TRBJ2-3, the V gene TRBV11-2; 7 bases align to TRBD2. Germline V gives CDR1 SGHAT, CDR2 FQNNGV. V lost 5 bases to trimming and J lost 6 bases; unmatched junction nucleotides: 11. This CDR3 region has 15 residues. DNA of the CDR3: TGTGCCAGCAGCCCTATGGGGGGGTCGATGGATACGCAGTATTTT. Translation: CASSPMGGSMDTQYF.

The genes are TRBV5-1 and TRBJ2-1, with TRBD1 as a possible D gene (5 bases). The CDR3 consists of 13 residues. Trimming removed 3 bases at V and 13 bases at J, with 17 bases between. Germline V gives CDR1 SGHRS, CDR2 YFSETQ. CDR3 in amino acids: CASSSQVGQGQFF. The CDR3 region has the DNA TGCGCCAGCAGCTCCCAAGTCGGGCAGGGACAGTTCTTC.

This clone is a singleton in its sample. The CDR3 here is CASSFPTGLVSSEQYF. The CDR3 DNA follows: TGTGCCAGCAGCTTCCCAACCGGACTAGTATCTTCCGAGCAGTACTTC. V gene TRBV7-9 combines with J gene TRBJ2-7; 7 nucleotides align to TRBD2. CDR3 size: 16 residues. CDR1 is SEHNR and CDR2 is FQNEAQ in the germline V gene (reference sequence). V lost 3 bases to trimming and J lost 6 bases; unmatched junction nucleotides: 14.

V gene TRBV9 combines with J gene TRBJ2-2, with 8 bases that match TRBD2. The V segment lost 2 bases and the J segment 2 bases; nucleotides outside the gene matches: 5. This CDR3 has 16 amino acids. The germline V gene has CDR1 SGDLS and CDR2 YYNGEE. CDR3 bases: TGTGCCAGCAGCGTGGGACTAGGTATCAACACCGGGGAGCTGTTTTTT. Amino acids: CASSVGLGINTGELFF.

This rearrangement joins TRBV30 to TRBJ2-1; 9 positions agree with TRBD1. Germline V lookup: CDR1 GTSNPN, CDR2 SVGIG (reference sequence). J lost 8 bases, V lost 4 bases, and 9 bases had no gene match. The CDR3 is 14 amino acids. The CDR3 DNA reads TGTGCCTGGATAGGGGGGACAGGGCCCGATGAGCAGTTCTTC. Its protein is CAWIGGTGPDEQFF. Full variable domain (outside the CDR3, taken from reference TRBV30 and TRBJ2-1): SQTIHQWPATLVQPVGSPLSLECTVEGTSNPNLYWYRQAAGRGLQLLFYSVGIGQISSEVPQNLSASRPQDRQFILSSKKLLLSDSGFYLCAWIGGTGPDEQFFGPGTRLTVL.

This chain connects TRBV18 to TRBJ1-1, with D possibly matching TRBD1 (5 bases). V shed 2 bases and J shed 0 bases, with 16 bases lying between them. Germline loops: CDR1 KGHSH, CDR2 LQKENI. The CDR3 sequence is 17 residues long. CDR3 bases: TGTGCCAGCTCACCAGGGGCCCCGGGACTCCTGAACACTGAAGCTTTCTTT. Residues: CASSPGAPGLLNTEAFF.

The V gene is TRBV18, the J gene TRBJ2-1; D is possibly TRBD1 (6 bases). Trimming stripped 8 bases from V and 4 bases from J, with 18 bases between. Germline CDR1 reads KGHSH; CDR2 reads LQKENI. The CDR3 sequence is 15 residues long. CDR3 amino acids: CASTSDSPAYNEQFF. The CDR3 DNA follows: TGTGCCAGCACTTCGGACAGCCCTGCGTACAATGAGCAGTTCTTC.

The rearrangement joins TRBV6-6 to TRBJ1-5; no definite D call. This CDR3 comprises 14 residues. Trimming removed 2 bases at V and 4 bases at J, with 9 bases between. Germline V gene data show CDR1 as MNHNY and CDR2 as SVGAGI (reference sequence). The CDR3 reads CASSYESGNQPQHF. Written as DNA, the CDR3 is TGTGCCAGCAGTTACGAATCGGGGAATCAGCCCCAGCATTTT.

The rearrangement links TRBV6-1 to TRBJ1-3, with unresolved D. CDR1 is MNHNS, CDR2 SASEGT, per germline. V lost 3 bases, J lost 2 bases, and 8 bases lay in between. The CDR3 has 14 amino acids. The CDR3 here is CASSEAAAGNTIYF. The DNA for the CDR3 is TGTGCCAGCAGTGAGGCGGCCGCTGGAAACACCATATATTTT.

The chain links TRBV27 to TRBJ2-5, with 8 positions matching TRBD1. CDR3 length equals 14 residues. J lost 7 bases, V lost 5 bases, and 9 bases had no gene match. Germline V CDR1 and CDR2: MNHEY, SMNVEV (reference sequence). CDR3 loop: CASSPGQGVGTQYF. The CDR3 DNA sequence: TGTGCCAGCAGTCCTGGACAGGGTGTGGGGACCCAGTACTTC.

The chain uses TRBV12-3 or TRBV12-4 and TRBJ2-7, with D possibly TRBD2 on 5 matching bases. Trimming shortened V by 3 bases and J by 4 bases, and 10 bases separated the two germline ends. The CDR3 is made up of 13 amino acids. CDR3 nucleotides: TGTGCCAGCAGTTTGGGAGATCAGTACGAGCAGTACTTC. Amino acids: CASSLGDQYEQYF.

This chain uses TRBV4-3 with TRBJ2-2; 9 bases line up with TRBD1. The CDR3 has 17 amino acids. Trimming took 1 base from V and 6 from J; bases not matched to a gene: 9. The germline CDR1 and CDR2 sequences are LGHNA and YSLEER. In DNA form, the CDR3 reads TGCGCCAGCAGCCAAGTAATGGACAGGGGAAACGCCGGGGAGCTGTTTTTT. Amino acid sequence: CASSQVMDRGNAGELFF.

This rearrangement joins TRBV7-3 to TRBJ1-5; 8 nucleotides agree with TRBD1. Looked up from germline, CDR1 is SGHTA and CDR2 is FQGTGA. The CDR3 has 14 amino acids. Trimming removed 4 bases from V and 1 base from J; junction bases left unmatched: 0. The CDR3 sequence: CASSWTGSNQPQHF. Here the CDR3 DNA reads TGTGCCAGCAGCTGGACAGGGAGCAATCAGCCCCAGCATTTT.

The chain recombines TRBV12-5 with TRBJ2-3; perhaps TRBD2 as D (5 bases). Germline-derived CDR1 and CDR2 are LGHNT and FRNRAP. Trimming removed 3 bases at V and 0 bases at J, with 13 bases between. This CDR3 has 16 residues. CDR3 nucleotide sequence: TGTGCTAGTGGTTTCCCTAGCCTATCTAGCACAGATACGCAGTATTTT. Translated: CASGFPSLSSTDTQYF. Supplemented by reference TRBV12-5 and TRBJ2-3, the full variable domain reads DARVTQTPRHKVTEMGQEVTMRCQPILGHNTVFWYRQTMMQGLELLAYFRNRAPLDDSGMPKDRFSAEMPDATLATLKIQPSEPRDSAVYFCASGFPSLSSTDTQYFGPGTRLTVL.

The chain employs TRBV13 and TRBJ1-2, with D possibly matching TRBD1 (6 bases). Trimming took 2 bases from V and 4 from J, leaving 11 bases between them. The CDR3 has 14 residues. From germline, CDR1 is PRHDT and CDR2 FYEKMQ (reference sequence). The CDR3, as DNA: TGTGCCAGCAGCTTACGGGGGGCGGCCTATGGCTACACCTTC. Encoded protein: CASSLRGAAYGYTF. Complete variable domain (other parts from reference TRBV13 and TRBJ1-2): AAGVIQSPRHLIKEKRETATLKCYPIPRHDTVYWYQQGPGQDPQFLISFYEKMQSDKGSIPDRFSAQQFSDYHSELNMSSLELGDSALYFCASSLRGAAYGYTFGSGTRLTVV.

The gene calls are TRBV10-1 and TRBJ2-3; a possible D gene is TRBD2 (6 bases). Germline CDR1 reads WNHNN; CDR2 reads SYGVQD (reference sequence). This CDR3 has 15 amino acids. The germline V and J ends were trimmed by 2 bases and 4 bases, with 13 bases remaining between them. The CDR3 DNA reads TGCGCCAGCAGTGAGGGAATCGGGGGTCCAGATACGCAGTATTTT. This translates into CASSEGIGGPDTQYF.

V usage is TRBV30 and J usage is TRBJ1-2; D is uncertain. The CDR3 runs 11 residues. Between the trimmed V and J ends, which lost 5 bases and 0 bases, there was a span of 4 bases. Germline-derived CDR1 and CDR2 are GTSNPN and SVGIG (reference sequence). The chain's CDR3 is CAWVTNYGYTF. The CDR3 DNA follows: TGTGCCTGGGTCACTAACTATGGCTACACCTTC.

V gene TRBV7-3 combines with J gene TRBJ1-1; D gene uncertain. The CDR3 covers 15 residues. The germline V gene has CDR1 SGHTA and CDR2 FQGTGA. Trimming removed 1 base at V and 0 bases at J, with 9 bases between. CDR3 bases: TGTGCCAGCAGCTTAAGCGGCAGAGTGAACACTGAAGCTTTCTTT. Encoded protein: CASSLSGRVNTEAFF.

The chain carries TRBV4-3 and TRBJ2-1, with TRBD2 as a possible D gene (6 bases). This CDR3 region has 16 residues. Trimming took 0 bases from V and 3 from J, leaving 12 bases between them. Germline assignment: CDR1 LGHNA and CDR2 YSLEER. CDR3 amino acids: CASSQDRVAVYNEQFF. The CDR3 nucleotides are TGCGCCAGCAGCCAAGATCGAGTAGCGGTCTACAATGAGCAGTTCTTC.

This chain uses TRBV4-1 with TRBJ1-2; D remains unclear. The germline CDR1 and CDR2 sequences are MGHRA and YSYEKL. V gave up 1 base and J gave up 5 bases, with 17 bases separating them. CDR3 length equals 16 residues. The CDR3 DNA is TGCGCCAGCAGCCAAGGACGAGGGATAGGGAAATATGGCTACACCTTC. Protein product: CASSQGRGIGKYGYTF.

The chain links TRBV30 to TRBJ1-6; D not certain. The germline V gene has CDR1 GTSNPN and CDR2 SVGIG (reference sequence). The CDR3 length is 13 residues. The V end lost 5 bases, the J end lost 4 bases, and 9 bases lay between the germline ends. CDR3 in amino acids: CAWGGGYNSPLHF. For the CDR3, the DNA is TGTGCCTGGGGTGGAGGATATAATTCACCCCTCCACTTT.

The chain carries TRBV19 and TRBJ1-5; D is possibly TRBD1 (6 bases). CDR1 is LNHDA, CDR2 SQIVND, per germline (reference sequence). The CDR3 extends over 20 amino acids. Trimming took off 5 bases at V and 2 bases at J, with 28 bases between the two ends. The CDR3 reads CASSQGPTDVLNIGNQPQHF. In DNA, the CDR3 is TGTGCCAGTAGTCAGGGGCCGACGGATGTTCTAAACATCGGCAATCAGCCCCAGCATTTT. The full variable domain, with the rest looked up from reference TRBV19 and TRBJ1-5, is DGGITQSPKYLFRKEGQNVTLSCEQNLNHDAMYWYRQDPGQGLRLIYYSQIVNDFQKGDIAEGYSVSREKKESFPLTVTSAQKNPTAFYLCASSQGPTDVLNIGNQPQHFGDGTRLSIL.

The chain recombines TRBV7-8 with TRBJ1-3, with 7 bases identical to TRBD1. Germline V gives CDR1 SGHVS, CDR2 FQNEAQ. V trimming: 1 base; J trimming: 0 bases; junction bases outside the gene matches: 6. This CDR3 spans 17 amino acids. The CDR3 DNA reads TGTGCCAGCAGCTTAGTTATACAGGGGTACTCTGGAAACACCATATATTTT. Protein product: CASSLVIQGYSGNTIYF. Based on the CDR3 plus reference TRBV7-8 and TRBJ1-3, the full variable domain is GAGVSQSPRYKVAKRGQDVALRCDPISGHVSLFWYQQALGQGPEFLTYFQNEAQLDKSGLPSDRFFAERPEGSVSTLKIQRTQQEDSAVYLCASSLVIQGYSGNTIYFGEGSWLTVV.

The V and J genes are TRBV6-7 and TRBJ2-7; 9 nucleotides agree with TRBD2. TRBV6-7 is an open reading frame whose function is uncertain. Trimming at V came to 2 bases and at J to 0 bases, leaving 8 bases not matched to a gene. This CDR3 spans 17 amino acids. CDR3 sequence (DNA): TGTGCCAGCAGTTACCCAAGGCGAGCGGGAGGCTCCTACGAGCAGTACTTC. This gives the protein CASSYPRRAGGSYEQYF.

The J gene is TRBJ1-2, the V gene TRBV5-4; D is possibly TRBD1 (5 bases). The CDR3 contains 16 residues. From germline, CDR1 is SGHNT and CDR2 YYREEE (reference sequence). The ends were cut back, 4 bases at V and 2 bases at J, with 18 bases in the middle. CDR3 coding DNA: TGTGCCAGCAGCCGGAGGGGAGGACGGATAAACTATGGCTACACCTTC. Its translation is CASSRRGGRINYGYTF.